The 22 T cell receptor beta chains presented below share a single source sample, sequenced in a study of blood T cell repertoires in COVID-19. The assay was immunoSEQ multiplex PCR, and TCRdb's table has in-frame clones only and misses some. The table includes some 99,000 clones, approximately 87% detected once. The sample taken for sequencing was peripheral blood. These receptors were obtained from a woman between 55 and 75 years old with acute or convalescent COVID-19.

This chain uses TRBV4-1 with TRBJ2-1, with 10 bases identical to TRBD2. CDR3 length: 18 residues. CDR1 MGHRA and CDR2 YSYEKL come from the germline V gene. Trimming took 0 bases from V and 8 from J; bases not matched to a gene: 13. The CDR3 protein is CASSQEWLAGASPYEQFF. CDR3 sequence (DNA): TGCGCCAGCAGCCAAGAGTGGCTAGCGGGGGCCTCGCCGTATGAGCAGTTCTTC.

This rearrangement joins TRBV7-2 to TRBJ1-3, with D tentatively TRBD1 (6 bases). Trimming stripped 4 bases from V and 2 bases from J, with 12 bases between. CDR1 and CDR2 (germline): SGHTA, FQGNSA. CDR3 length: 15 residues. The CDR3 loop is CASSYQGGAGNTIYF. CDR3 nucleotide sequence: TGTGCCAGCAGCTACCAAGGGGGGGCTGGAAACACCATATATTTT.

V usage is TRBV27 and J usage is TRBJ1-2; D is undetermined. Germline CDR1 reads MNHEY; CDR2 reads SMNVEV (reference sequence). The CDR3 sequence is 12 residues long. The V gene lost 8 bases and the J gene lost 3 bases, with 10 bases spanning the gap. CDR3 residues: CASGRSDYGYTF. DNA of the CDR3: TGTGCCAGCGGCCGAAGCGACTATGGCTACACCTTC.

CDR3 nucleotide sequence: TGTGCCAGCAGCTTCCCTTCCGGGGGGGTCGGTAATTCACCCCTCCACTTT. This gives the protein CASSFPSGGVGNSPLHF. The chain is built from TRBV11-2 and TRBJ1-6; TRBD1 is a possible D gene (5 bases). Looked up from germline, CDR1 is SGHAT and CDR2 is FQNNGV. Trimming removed 3 bases at V and 6 bases at J, with 18 bases between. The CDR3 covers 17 residues. Variable domain in full (rest from reference TRBV11-2 and TRBJ1-6): EAGVAQSPRYKIIEKRQSVAFWCNPISGHATLYWYQQILGQGPKLLIQFQNNGVVDDSQLPKDRFSAERLKGVDSTLKIQPAKLEDSAVYLCASSFPSGGVGNSPLHFGNGTRLTVT.

The chain links TRBV3-1 (or the pseudogene TRBV3-2) to TRBJ1-1, with 8 bases fitting TRBD1. CDR1 LGHDT and CDR2 YNNKEL come from the germline V gene (reference sequence). The V segment lost 8 bases and the J segment 4 bases; nucleotides outside the gene matches: 6. The CDR3 spans 13 residues. For the CDR3, the DNA is TGTGCCAGCGGTACGACAGGGGTCACTGAAGCTTTCTTT. Translated: CASGTTGVTEAFF.

There are a few counts of this clone. The J gene is TRBJ2-7, the V gene TRBV15; D is possibly TRBD2 (6 bases). Germline CDR1 is LNHNV and CDR2 is YYDKDF (reference sequence). The CDR3 runs to 14 residues. Trimming removed 5 bases from V and 1 base from J, with 12 bases in between. The CDR3, as DNA: TGTGCCACCAGCTGGAGGGAGACTTCCTACGAGCAGTACTTC. Encoded protein: CATSWRETSYEQYF.

The rearrangement uses TRBV28 and TRBJ1-5; TRBD1 aligns across 7 bases. With 6 bases clipped from V and 2 bases from J, the junction kept 4 bases outside the gene matches. Germline V gives CDR1 MDHEN, CDR2 SYDVKM. The CDR3 length is 14 residues. The CDR3 loop reads CASSYRGGNQPQHF. The CDR3 coding sequence is TGTGCCAGCAGCTACAGGGGTGGCAATCAGCCCCAGCATTTT.

V is TRBV5-4 and J is TRBJ2-1; 7 nucleotides match TRBD1. Per germline, CDR1 SGHNT and CDR2 YYREEE (reference sequence). The CDR3 is made up of 13 amino acids. V was pared by 1 base and J by 6 bases, with 1 base of the junction left unmatched. The CDR3 region has the DNA TGTGCCAGCAGCTTGACAGGGGCCAATGAGCAGTTCTTC. Protein: CASSLTGANEQFF.

This rearrangement joins TRBV18 to TRBJ1-6; no clear D. The CDR3 is made up of 15 amino acids. V lost 2 bases and J lost 11, with 16 bases in between. The V gene's germline CDR1 is KGHSH and CDR2 LQKENI. The CDR3 loop reads CASSPKEGGAAPLHF. The CDR3 DNA sequence: TGTGCCAGCTCACCAAAAGAGGGAGGAGCGGCACCCCTCCACTTT.

CDR3 bases: TGTGCCAGCAGTTCCGGGGTGAACACTGAAGCTTTCTTT. Protein product: CASSSGVNTEAFF. The chain uses TRBV6-5 and TRBJ1-1; D not certain. In germline, CDR1 is MNHEY, CDR2 SVGAGI. The CDR3 is 13 residues long. Between the trimmed V and J ends, which lost 4 bases and 0 bases, there was a span of 6 bases.

V usage is TRBV30 and J usage is TRBJ2-7; D is ambiguous. The germline V and J ends were trimmed by 3 bases and 2 bases, with 17 bases remaining between them. CDR1 is GTSNPN, CDR2 SVGIG, per germline (reference sequence). This CDR3 comprises 15 residues. CDR3 in DNA: TGTGCCTGGAGCGCAAGATCCAGCGTAGCCTACGAGCAGTACTTC. Translated, it gives CAWSARSSVAYEQYF.

In its sample, this clone was seen a few times. The chain uses TRBV6-5 and TRBJ1-5; D is possibly TRBD1 (5 bases). CDR1 is MNHEY and CDR2 is SVGAGI in the germline V gene. V lost 6 bases and J 0 bases, leaving 12 bases between the germline ends. CDR3 length: 15 residues. The CDR3 bases are TGTGCCAGCAGATCGGAGACAGTTAGCAATCAGCCCCAGCATTTT. This encodes CASRSETVSNQPQHF.

V and J are TRBV29-1 and TRBJ2-1, with no clear D. V was pared by 7 bases and J by 7 bases, with 8 bases between. Germline assignment: CDR1 SQVTM and CDR2 ANQGSEA. The CDR3 spans 10 residues. The CDR3 DNA reads as TGCAGCGCCCAGGTGAATGAGCAGTTCTTC. It encodes CSAQVNEQFF.

V and J are TRBV7-9 and TRBJ1-1; D unresolved. The length of the CDR3 is 14 residues. V lost 3 bases and J 0 bases, leaving 8 bases between the germline ends. CDR1 is SEHNR, CDR2 FQNEAQ, per germline (reference sequence). CDR3 sequence: CASSLEAMNTEAFF. CDR3 DNA: TGTGCCAGCAGCTTGGAGGCTATGAACACTGAAGCTTTCTTT.

V and J are TRBV15 and TRBJ2-1; 10 nucleotides agree with TRBD1. CDR3 size: 17 residues. The J segment lost 0 bases and the V segment lost 4 bases, leaving 6 bases of the junction unmatched. Germline V CDR1 and CDR2: LNHNV, YYDKDF (reference sequence). The CDR3: CATSKDRGQPSYNEQFF. The CDR3 nucleotides read TGTGCCACCAGCAAAGACAGGGGGCAACCCTCCTACAATGAGCAGTTCTTC.

V gene TRBV9 combines with J gene TRBJ2-1, with TRBD2 identical over 7 bases. Germline loops: CDR1 SGDLS, CDR2 YYNGEE. Germline trimming cut 4 bases from V and 3 bases from J; bases unmatched to any gene: 7. This CDR3 is built from 15 residues. The CDR3 loop is CASSLEGGDYNEQFF. For the CDR3, the DNA is TGTGCCAGCAGCCTGGAGGGAGGGGACTACAATGAGCAGTTCTTC.

This clone was recorded once. The chain joins TRBV27 to TRBJ1-4; D perhaps matches TRBD1 (5 bases). V was pared by 4 bases and J by 8 bases, with 14 bases between. Germline V CDR1 and CDR2: MNHEY, SMNVEV (reference sequence). This CDR3 has 14 residues. Written as DNA, the CDR3 is TGTGCCAGCAGTTGGGGCCAGGGCCGAGAAAAACTGTTTTTT. It is translated as CASSWGQGREKLFF.

V gene TRBV6-5 combines with J gene TRBJ1-2; 7 bases are a match to TRBD1. The V gene's germline CDR1 is MNHEY and CDR2 SVGAGI. CDR3 size: 13 residues. With 6 bases clipped from V and 3 bases from J, the junction kept 4 bases outside the gene matches. CDR3 nucleotides: TGTGCCAGCAGCCCCGGGACAGACTATGGCTACACCTTC. This translates into CASSPGTDYGYTF.

The chain carries TRBV11-3 and TRBJ2-3; D not certain. This CDR3 is built from 13 residues. The V and J ends lost 5 bases and 2 bases respectively, with 8 bases between them. The germline V gene encodes CDR1 SGHNT and CDR2 YENEEA. This CDR3 reads CASSTGPTDTQYF. The CDR3 DNA reads as TGTGCCAGCAGCACGGGTCCCACAGATACGCAGTATTTT.

This clone was detected only once. V gene TRBV11-3 combines with J gene TRBJ2-1; TRBD2 aligns across 10 bases. V was pared by 6 bases and J by 6 bases, with 11 bases of the junction left unmatched. The germline V gene has CDR1 SGHNT and CDR2 YENEEA. The CDR3 is 16 amino acids. As DNA, the CDR3 is TGTGCCAGCAGTTTCCGTCGAGCGGGAGGGGGCAATGAGCAGTTCTTC. Its translation: CASSFRRAGGGNEQFF.

The chain recombines TRBV7-9 with TRBJ1-4; TRBD1 matches 10 bases. J was trimmed by 8 bases and V by 3 bases; bases with no gene match: 6. Germline CDR1 is SEHNR and CDR2 is FQNEAQ (reference sequence). The CDR3 has 15 amino acids. CDR3 protein: CASSFPGQGGEKLFF. The CDR3 DNA sequence: TGTGCCAGCAGCTTCCCCGGACAGGGGGGCGAAAAACTGTTTTTT.

V usage is TRBV6-5 and J usage is TRBJ1-2, with a weak D call TRBD1 (6 bases). The V end lost 6 bases, the J end lost 4 bases, and 12 bases lay between the germline ends. The CDR3 consists of 13 residues. Germline V gene lookup returns CDR1 MNHEY and CDR2 SVGAGI. The CDR3 sequence is CASSPTGTYGYTF. The CDR3 DNA is TGTGCCAGCAGCCCGACAGGAACCTATGGCTACACCTTC.